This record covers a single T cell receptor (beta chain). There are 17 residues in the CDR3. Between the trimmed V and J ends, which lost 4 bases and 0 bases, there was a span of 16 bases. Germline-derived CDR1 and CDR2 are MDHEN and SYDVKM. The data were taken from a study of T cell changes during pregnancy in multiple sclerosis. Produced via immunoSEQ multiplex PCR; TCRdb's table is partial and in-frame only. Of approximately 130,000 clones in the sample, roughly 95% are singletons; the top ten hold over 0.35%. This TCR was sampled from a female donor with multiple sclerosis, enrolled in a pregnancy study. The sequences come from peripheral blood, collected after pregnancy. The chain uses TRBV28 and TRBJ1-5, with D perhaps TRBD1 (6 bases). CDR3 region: CASSSRTAPYSNQPQHF. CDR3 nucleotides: TGTGCCAGCAGTTCCCGGACAGCCCCTTATAGCAATCAGCCCCAGCATTTT.